The rows below give T cell receptor beta chains drawn from one sample of a study of OX40 agonist ivuxolimab in advanced cancers. Sequencing used immunoSEQ multiplex PCR; TCRdb keeps in-frame clones, though not all of them. The sample contains tens of thousands of clones, around 85% of which appear only once. Sequenced material: CD4+ or CD8+ T cells sorted from blood, taken in a trial of the OX40 agonist ivuxolimab. These receptors were obtained from an adult with an advanced solid tumor such as melanoma, head and neck, liver or kidney cancer. Both conserved end residues are part of each CDR3. A D gene is named only where the DNA matches it firmly. Clone size is not always given. Where it is, it says once, few, many or a class for expanded clones.

J gene	clone size	V gene	D gene	CDR3 DNA	CDR3 protein
TRBJ2-1	NA	TRBV19	NA	TGTGCCAGTAGCGCCTCCTACAGAAATGAGCAGTTCTTC	CASSASYRNEQFF
TRBJ1-4	NA	TRBV11-2	NA	TGTGCCAGCAGCTTGACACGGATTAATGAAAAACTGTTTTTT	CASSLTRINEKLFF
TRBJ2-1	NA	TRBV12-5	TRBD1	TGTGCTAGGCCTTGGCGCCTGACAGGGTGGTCACTCGAGCAGTTCTTC	CARPWRLTGWSLEQFF
TRBJ2-1	NA	TRBV27	TRBD1	TGTGCCAGCAGTTCCAGCCAGGGGGACAGTGAGCAGTTCTTC	CASSSSQGDSEQFF
TRBJ1-5	once	TRBV2	TRBD1	TGTGCCAGCAGTGTACAGGGGCCCAATCAGCCCCAGCATTTT	CASSVQGPNQPQHF
TRBJ2-3	NA	TRBV5-1	TRBD1	TGCGCCAGCAGCTACCGGGACAGCCGCACAGATACGCAGTATTTT	CASSYRDSRTDTQYF
TRBJ2-7	NA	TRBV5-6	NA	TGTGCCAGCAGCTTGACCCCTCAGGCTATCAGTACGTATCAGTACTTC	CASSLTPQAISTYQYF
TRBJ1-2	NA	TRBV5-5	TRBD1	TGTGCCAGCAGCCCGCTGGACAGGAACTATGGCTACACCTTC	CASSPLDRNYGYTF
TRBJ2-7	NA	TRBV6-6	TRBD1	TGTGCCAGCAGTCAAATTACAGGGGCCGAGCAGTACTTC	CASSQITGAEQYF
TRBJ1-1	NA	TRBV2	NA	TGTGCCAGCAACGCCGGGAACACTGAAGCTTTCTTT	CASNAGNTEAFF
TRBJ2-7	NA	TRBV18	TRBD2	TGTGCCAGCTCACCACCAGGACTAGCGGGAGGTCGGGAGCAGTACTTC	CASSPPGLAGGREQYF
TRBJ2-5	NA	TRBV29-1	NA	TGCAGTTCAGCTCTAGGAGAAGAGACCCAGTACTTC	CSSALGEETQYF
TRBJ1-1	NA	TRBV29-1	NA	TGCAGCGCCCAGGGGAACACTGAAGCTTTCTTT	CSAQGNTEAFF
TRBJ2-5	NA	TRBV7-8	TRBD1	TGTGCCAGCAGCTTGGACAGGCTGGGAGAGACCCAGTACTTC	CASSLDRLGETQYF
TRBJ2-5	NA	TRBV11-3	NA	TGTGCCAGCAGCTTTCACTTTAATTTAGCGAGAACCGTCCAAGAGACCCAGTACTTC	CASSFHFNLARTVQETQYF
TRBJ1-4	NA	TRBV5-4	NA	TGTGCCAGCAGCCTAGACCCCCTGGGGGAAAAACTGTTTTTT	CASSLDPLGEKLFF
TRBJ2-7	NA	TRBV18	TRBD2	TGTGCCAGCTCACCGGGACTAGCGGGAGGCGAGCAGTACTTC	CASSPGLAGGEQYF
TRBJ2-7	NA	TRBV10-3	TRBD2	TGTGCCATCAGCGGACTAGCGGGCTTTTACGAGCAGTACTTC	CAISGLAGFYEQYF
TRBJ2-7	NA	TRBV6-1	NA	TGTGCCAGCAGGGCTCAGGGCTACGAGCAGTACTTC	CASRAQGYEQYF
TRBJ2-2	NA	TRBV4-1	NA	TGCGCCAGCAGCCAAGATCCGGCCAGGAGGAGGGGAACCGGGGAGCTGTTTTTT	CASSQDPARRRGTGELFF
TRBJ2-5	few	TRBV9	TRBD1	TGTGCCAGCAGCGTAGACAGGGGAGAGACCCAGTACTTC	CASSVDRGETQYF
TRBJ1-5	NA	TRBV7-2	NA	TGTGCCAGCAGCTTAAGTCTGAATCAGCCCCAGCATTTT	CASSLSLNQPQHF
TRBJ1-5	NA	TRBV10-3	NA	TGTGCCATCAGTGAAGGCAGGGCATCCAATCAGCCCCAGCATTTT	CAISEGRASNQPQHF
TRBJ2-7	NA	TRBV29-1	NA	TGCAGCGTTGAGAACTCTAGGGGCGAGCAGTACTTC	CSVENSRGEQYF
TRBJ2-7	NA	TRBV7-8	TRBD2	TGTGCCAGCAGCTTACGTTTAGCGGGAGCCCACGAGCAGTACTTC	CASSLRLAGAHEQYF
TRBJ2-7	NA	TRBV11-2	NA	TGTGCCAGCAGCTCTATGCGGGGCGGGCGGGGCGAGCAGTACTTC	CASSSMRGGRGEQYF
TRBJ2-1	once	TRBV7-6	NA	TGTGCCAGCAGCTTAGCACAGGTTAGCTCCTACAATGAGCAGTTCTTC	CASSLAQVSSYNEQFF
TRBJ2-6	NA	TRBV29-1	NA	TGCAGCGTAACCGAATCTGCAGGGACCAAGGTACTCTACTCTGGGGCCAACGTCCTGACTTTC	CSVTESAGTKVLYSGANVLTF
TRBJ2-7	few	TRBV7-6	NA	TGTGCCAGCAGCTTAGGCTCAGGCTCCGAGCAGTACTTC	CASSLGSGSEQYF
TRBJ2-7	NA	TRBV7-2	TRBD2	TGTGCCAGCAGCTTAAGGACTAGCGGGATCTCCTACGAGCAGTACTTC	CASSLRTSGISYEQYF
TRBJ2-7	NA	TRBV28	TRBD1	TGTGCCAGCAGTTTCCGGGACAGACCTTCCTACGAGCAGTACTTC	CASSFRDRPSYEQYF
TRBJ2-3	NA	TRBV28	TRBD2	TGTGCCAGCAGTCGATCAATAGGACTAGAGGACACAGATACGCAGTATTTT	CASSRSIGLEDTDTQYF
TRBJ2-2	NA	TRBV11-2	NA	TGTGCCAGCAGCCCTCGCCCCGGGCAGGGTTATACCGGGGAGCTGTTTTTT	CASSPRPGQGYTGELFF
TRBJ2-7	NA	TRBV6-1	TRBD1	TGTGTCGTCCCAAGGACAGGGGGTTCCGAGCAGTACTTC	CVVPRTGGSEQYF